One and the same sample provided the 8 T cell receptor beta chains below, sequenced in a study of control samples from healthy donors and cancer patients. The protocol was immunoSEQ multiplex PCR, while the TCRdb copy is restricted to in-frame clones and leaves out a portion. The repertoire has about 110,000 clones, 90% of them found once; the top ten carry 4% to 5.5%. Sample: blood. The receptors were gathered from a human donor in good health. The donor label of this sample is uncertain.

A single count supports this clone. The chain is built from TRBV30 and TRBJ1-1; no reliable D call. V lost 4 bases and J 1 base, leaving 10 bases between the germline ends. CDR1 is GTSNPN, CDR2 SVGIG, per germline (reference sequence). The CDR3 sequence is 13 residues long. Here the CDR3 DNA reads TGTGCCTGGATTGAAGAAGGGAACACTGAAGCTTTCTTT. Translation: CAWIEEGNTEAFF.

The V gene is TRBV18, the J gene TRBJ2-7, with 7 bases aligning to TRBD1. V was clipped by 3 bases and J by 0 bases; unmatched bases: 5. CDR1 KGHSH and CDR2 LQKENI come from the germline V gene. The CDR3 is 15 residues long. The CDR3 loop is CASSPREGASYEQYF. The CDR3 coding sequence is TGTGCCAGCTCACCTCGAGAGGGGGCCTCCTACGAGCAGTACTTC.

The rearrangement links TRBV5-1 to TRBJ2-7, with 7 bases lining up with TRBD1. The CDR3 consists of 15 residues. Germline V gene lookup returns CDR1 SGHRS and CDR2 YFSETQ. V lost 4 bases, J lost 2 bases, and 9 bases stayed unmatched. The CDR3 DNA is TGCGCCAGCAGCGTTGGGACAGCCATAACCTACGAGCAGTACTTC. It yields the protein CASSVGTAITYEQYF. The full variable domain, with the rest looked up from reference TRBV5-1 and TRBJ2-7, is KAGVTQTPRYLIKTRGQQVTLSCSPISGHRSVSWYQQTPGQGLQFLFEYFSETQRNKGNFPGRFSGRQFSNSRSEMNVSTLELGDSALYLCASSVGTAITYEQYFGPGTRLTVT.

The chain combines TRBV5-4 with TRBJ1-5; D perhaps matches TRBD1 (5 bases). V lost 7 bases and J 5 bases, leaving 13 bases between the germline ends. This CDR3 is built from 13 residues. CDR1 and CDR2 (germline): SGHNT, YYREEE (reference sequence). CDR3 amino acids: CASGTGPHQPQHF. DNA of the CDR3: TGTGCCAGCGGTACAGGTCCCCATCAGCCCCAGCATTTT.

This chain uses TRBV14 with TRBJ1-6, with a weak D call TRBD1 (5 bases). Germline CDR1 and CDR2: SGHDN and FVKESK. The CDR3 consists of 13 residues. V lost 6 bases to trimming and J lost 7 bases, with 10 bases between them. CDR3 in amino acids: CASSRQGNSPLHF. In DNA form, the CDR3 reads TGTGCCAGCAGTCGCCAGGGCAATTCACCCCTCCACTTT.

The chain is built from TRBV12-3 or TRBV12-4 and TRBJ1-1; a weak D match, TRBD1 (5 bases). The CDR3 has 13 amino acids. Deletions cut 2 bases from V and 4 bases from J, with 8 bases between. For the CDR3, the DNA is TGTGCCAGCAGTTTACAGGGATTCACTGAAGCTTTCTTT. Translated, it gives CASSLQGFTEAFF.

The chain couples TRBV9 to TRBJ2-3; D gene uncertain. The germline V and J ends were trimmed by 0 bases and 1 base, with 3 bases remaining between them. CDR1 is SGDLS, CDR2 YYNGEE, per germline. The CDR3 is 13 residues long. The DNA of the CDR3 is TGTGCCAGCAGCGTAGTCGGCACAGATACGCAGTATTTT. Its translation is CASSVVGTDTQYF.

The chain links TRBV27 to TRBJ1-2; the D gene is possibly TRBD1 (6 bases). With 6 bases removed from V and 5 bases from J, the gap between germline ends came to 16 bases. The germline V gene has CDR1 MNHEY and CDR2 SMNVEV (reference sequence). This CDR3 has 14 amino acids. CDR3 protein: CASSPLRGAYGYTF. The DNA of the CDR3 is TGTGCCAGCAGCCCCTTGAGGGGGGCATATGGCTACACCTTC.